Shown below are 21 T cell receptor beta chains from a single sample sequenced in a study of blood T cells in healthy people across ages. Primed by a sample-barcoded 5' primer and a J-beta primer mix, a second PCR proceeded for about 6 to 11 cycles. TCRdb passed the 5' RACE reads through MiXCR, listing each CDR3 protein once. The sample lists about 930,000 distinct CDR3 sequences, about 27% seen once, with roughly 10% in the top ten. The same data also went into a second study, on T cells of mothers and their children.

The specimen sequenced was blood. Receptors originate from a woman in her thirties or forties in good health.

This clonotype was picked up a small number of times. The CDR3 DNA is TGTGCCAGCAGTCGCGGATTAGCGGGGGAAAAGTACGAGCAGTACTTC. This sequence encodes CASSRGLAGEKYEQYF. This chain joins TRBV28 and TRBJ2-7; TRBD2 matches at 9 bases. The trim removed 5 bases at V and 4 bases at J, leaving 12 bases unmatched. Germline V gene sequence: CDR1 MDHEN, CDR2 SYDVKM. The CDR3 runs to 16 residues. Using reference TRBV28 and TRBJ2-7 for the parts outside the CDR3, the full variable domain is DVKVTQSSRYLVKRTGEKVFLECVQDMDHENMFWYRQDPGLGLRLIYFSYDVKMKEKGDIPEGYSVSREKKERFSLILESASTNQTSMYLCASSRGLAGEKYEQYFGPGTRLTVT.

V is TRBV5-1 and J is TRBJ1-2, with 9 bases fitting TRBD1. The CDR3 is 13 residues long. V trimming: 4 bases; J trimming: 8 bases; junction bases outside the gene matches: 6. Germline-derived CDR1 and CDR2 are SGHRS and YFSETQ. Here the CDR3 DNA reads TGCGCCAGCAGCCATACAGGGGGCGAGGGCTACACCTTC. Protein product: CASSHTGGEGYTF. Looking up the rest from reference TRBV5-1 and TRBJ1-2 gives the full variable domain: KAGVTQTPRYLIKTRGQQVTLSCSPISGHRSVSWYQQTPGQGLQFLFEYFSETQRNKGNFPGRFSGRQFSNSRSEMNVSTLELGDSALYLCASSHTGGEGYTFGSGTRLTVV.

A word on this clonotype: Given a much more abundant clone one base away, this may be a read error. The CDR3 DNA reads TGTGCCAGCAGATTATGGGACATCACTGAAGCTTTCTTT. Amino acids: CASRLWDITEAFF. The chain couples TRBV25-1 to TRBJ1-1; tentatively, D is TRBD1 (6 bases). The CDR3 is 13 residues long. V lost 6 bases, J lost 4 bases, and 12 bases lay in between. Germline loops: CDR1 MGHDK, CDR2 SYGVNS.

This clonotype came up a few times. The J gene is TRBJ2-1, the V gene TRBV28, with TRBD2 matching 14 bases. J lost 2 bases, V lost 6 bases, and 12 bases had no gene match. The V gene's germline CDR1 is MDHEN and CDR2 SYDVKM. The CDR3 loop spans 19 amino acids. Written as DNA, the CDR3 is TGTGCCAGCAGCTTCTCGACTAGCGGGGGGGCCGTAGCCTACAATGAGCAGTTCTTC. Encoded protein: CASSFSTSGGAVAYNEQFF.

The chain is built from TRBV6-1 and TRBJ2-3; 7 nucleotides agree with TRBD2. The CDR3 extends over 14 amino acids. Germline lookup yields CDR1 MNHNS and CDR2 SASEGT. V trimming: 2 bases; J trimming: 12 bases; junction bases outside the gene matches: 11. In DNA, the CDR3 is TGTGCCAGCAGTGAAAGAGGGAGGGGAGACAGACAGTATTTT. This codes for CASSERGRGDRQYF.

This chain joins TRBV20-1 and TRBJ1-4, with TRBD1 as a possible D gene (6 bases). Germline CDR1 DFQATT, CDR2 SNEGSKA (reference sequence). Trimming took off 5 bases at V and 0 bases at J, with 10 bases between the two ends. The CDR3 sequence is 14 residues long. CDR3 loop: CSAYSGATNEKLFF. The CDR3 DNA follows: TGCAGTGCTTACTCAGGGGCAACTAATGAAAAACTGTTTTTT.

This chain links TRBV11-2 with TRBJ2-5, with TRBD2 as a possible D gene (6 bases). V dropped 2 bases and J dropped 5 bases, with 12 bases sitting between them. Germline CDR1 reads SGHAT; CDR2 reads FQNNGV. The CDR3 spans 14 residues. CDR3 sequence (DNA): TGTGCCAGCAGCTTAATCGGGAGCGTCGAGACCCAGTACTTC. Its protein product is CASSLIGSVETQYF.

The chain recombines TRBV11-2 with TRBJ1-1; D uncertain. The germline CDR1 and CDR2 sequences are SGHAT and FQNNGV. This CDR3 has 13 residues. V dropped 5 bases and J dropped 5 bases, with 12 bases sitting between them. DNA for the CDR3: TGTGCCAGCAGCCTTAGTCGTGAGACTGAAGCTTTCTTT. Its protein product is CASSLSRETEAFF.

The chain is built from TRBV5-1 and TRBJ2-1; 10 bases fit TRBD2. The length of the CDR3 is 16 residues. With V trimmed by 0 bases and J by 15 bases, 15 bases remained unmatched. In germline, CDR1 is SGHRS, CDR2 YFSETQ. CDR3 protein: CASSLAVRLAGEKRFF. Written as DNA, the CDR3 is TGCGCCAGCAGCTTGGCAGTGCGGCTAGCGGGGGAGAAAAGGTTCTTC.

This clonotype has only a few counts. This chain uses TRBV25-1 with TRBJ1-6; perhaps TRBD1 as D (6 bases). The CDR3 runs 18 residues. Germline CDR1 reads MGHDK; CDR2 reads SYGVNS. V was pared by 2 bases and J by 9 bases, with 23 bases between. This CDR3 is CASSEKKVASGGGSPLHF. The CDR3 DNA reads TGTGCCAGCAGTGAAAAAAAGGTCGCCTCCGGAGGGGGTTCACCCCTCCACTTT.

In the case of this clonotype: A junction boundary mismatches the germline segment, possibly from a read error. V and J are TRBV7-7 and TRBJ2-3, with D perhaps matching TRBD2 (6 bases). The CDR3 is 13 amino acids. Germline lookup yields CDR1 SSHAT and CDR2 FNYEAQ (reference sequence). The CDR3 is CASSLPGEDTQYF. In DNA form, the CDR3 reads TGTGCTAGCAGCTTGCCGGGGGAAGATACGCAGTATTTT.

This clonotype was counted a few times. This chain uses TRBV7-2 with TRBJ1-4; no definite D call. V was pared by 5 bases and J by 8 bases, with 15 bases between. CDR1 and CDR2 (germline): SGHTA, FQGNSA. The CDR3 sequence is 14 residues long. The CDR3 reads CASSRIGGSEKLFF. CDR3 bases: TGTGCCAGCAGCCGCATTGGAGGGAGCGAAAAACTGTTTTTT.

This clonotype was seen more than once but under ten times. The chain joins TRBV5-1 to TRBJ1-4, with a weak D call TRBD1 (5 bases). Germline V CDR1 and CDR2: SGHRS, YFSETQ. CDR3 size: 15 residues. V was clipped by 3 bases and J by 5 bases, with 14 bases between them. Here the CDR3 reads CASSWDGTENEKLFF. CDR3 nucleotide sequence: TGCGCCAGCAGCTGGGACGGGACGGAGAATGAAAAACTGTTTTTT.

V gene TRBV27 combines with J gene TRBJ2-5; D not certain. The CDR3 length is 11 residues. Per the germline V gene, CDR1 is MNHEY and CDR2 is SMNVEV (reference sequence). Trimming left V 11 bases short and J 5 bases short, with 12 bases between. CDR3 in amino acids: CAGLVGETQYF. The CDR3 coding sequence is TGTGCCGGCCTAGTCGGGGAGACCCAGTACTTC.

The genes are TRBV12-3 or TRBV12-4 and TRBJ2-1; 8 bases fit TRBD2. The CDR3 length is 16 residues. Trimming at V came to 3 bases and at J to 4 bases, leaving 8 bases not matched to a gene. In nucleotides, the CDR3 is TGTGCCAGCAGTTTCGGGAGGGCCGAGATTTACAATGAGCAGTTCTTC. It translates to CASSFGRAEIYNEQFF.

As to this clonotype: A read error may account for a junction end that differs from germline. The V and J genes are TRBV5-6 and TRBJ2-7; 12 nucleotides line up with TRBD1. The CDR3 totals 16 residues. Germline assignment: CDR1 SGHDT and CDR2 YYEEEE. This CDR3 reads CACSYMGQGASYEQYF. The CDR3 DNA reads TGTGCCTGCAGCTATATGGGACAGGGGGCTTCCTACGAGCAGTACTTC.

This clonotype was counted ten times or more. The V call is TRBV18, the J call TRBJ2-1; 9 nucleotides line up with TRBD1. V dropped 3 bases and J dropped 6; count of bases not matched to a gene: 15. Germline assignment: CDR1 KGHSH and CDR2 LQKENI. The CDR3 spans 18 residues. The CDR3 region has the DNA TGTGCCAGCTCACCTCTGGGACAGGGCGGAGGTACGGGCAATGAGCAGTTCTTC. Amino acid sequence: CASSPLGQGGGTGNEQFF.

The V and J genes are TRBV30 and TRBJ1-1; possibly TRBD1 for D (6 bases). The CDR3 loop spans 14 amino acids. The V gene lost 2 bases and the J gene lost 9 bases, with 19 bases spanning the gap. Looked up from germline, CDR1 is GTSNPN and CDR2 is SVGIG (reference sequence). The CDR3 is CAWSPQGILGQAFF. DNA of the CDR3: TGTGCCTGGAGTCCACAGGGAATACTGGGGCAAGCTTTCTTT.

This clonotype was detected ten times or more. The chain carries TRBV29-1 and TRBJ1-2; D is perhaps TRBD1 (6 bases). Per the germline V gene, CDR1 is SQVTM and CDR2 is ANQGSEA. Deletions cut 6 bases from V and 5 bases from J, with 13 bases between. The CDR3 runs to 12 residues. This CDR3 reads CSVSQDSYGYTF. The CDR3, as DNA: TGCAGCGTGTCTCAGGACAGTTATGGCTACACCTTC. Based on the CDR3 plus reference TRBV29-1 and TRBJ1-2, the full variable domain is SAVISQKPSRDICQRGTSLTIQCQVDSQVTMMFWYRQQPGQSLTLIATANQGSEATYESGFVIDKFPISRPNLTFSTLTVSNMSPEDSSIYLCSVSQDSYGYTFGSGTRLTVV.

This chain links TRBV5-1 with TRBJ1-6, with 10 bases identical to TRBD1. Germline V CDR1 and CDR2: SGHRS, YFSETQ. V gave up 2 bases and J gave up 10 bases; unmatched junction bases: 6. The CDR3 totals 15 residues. Written as DNA, the CDR3 is TGCGCCAGCAGCTTCGACAGGGGGCCCCACTCACCCCTCCACTTT. Encoded protein: CASSFDRGPHSPLHF.

This clonotype was seen many times. The V and J genes are TRBV7-2 and TRBJ2-5, with 10 bases that match TRBD1. CDR1 and CDR2 from the germline V gene are SGHTA and FQGNSA. V gave up 3 bases and J gave up 5 bases; unmatched junction bases: 3. The CDR3 totals 14 residues. This chain's CDR3 is CASSFRTGGETQYF. The CDR3 DNA follows: TGTGCCAGCAGCTTTCGGACAGGGGGGGAGACCCAGTACTTC.